This TCR beta chain originates from a study of blood T cell repertoires in COVID-19. Donors were grouped by their self-reported clinical history. Within the 2 weeks before study entry, each person in the exposed group met a COVID-19 case. The CDR3 loop spans 13 amino acids. Trimming left V 6 bases short and J 10 bases short, with 18 bases between. The germline gives CDR1 ENHRY, CDR2 SYGVKD. Source study methods: Scientists estimated how many nucleated cells there were by amplifying reference gene primers. Sequenced by immunoSEQ multiplex PCR; TCRdb stores in-frame clones only, minus some. Clonal size and the V and J genes are those of that table, whereas D and trimming came from the DNA. The sample records hundreds of thousands of clones, about four fifths being singletons.

This receptor was obtained from a man in his forties or fifties who had been exposed to COVID-19. The chain combines TRBV10-3 with TRBJ1-1; maybe TRBD1 (6 bases). The sequenced material came from PBMCs or T cells enriched from blood (not recorded which). CDR3 in DNA: TGTGCCATCAGGGGGTTGGACAGTGGGGGAGCTTTCTTT. Amino acid sequence: CAIRGLDSGGAFF.